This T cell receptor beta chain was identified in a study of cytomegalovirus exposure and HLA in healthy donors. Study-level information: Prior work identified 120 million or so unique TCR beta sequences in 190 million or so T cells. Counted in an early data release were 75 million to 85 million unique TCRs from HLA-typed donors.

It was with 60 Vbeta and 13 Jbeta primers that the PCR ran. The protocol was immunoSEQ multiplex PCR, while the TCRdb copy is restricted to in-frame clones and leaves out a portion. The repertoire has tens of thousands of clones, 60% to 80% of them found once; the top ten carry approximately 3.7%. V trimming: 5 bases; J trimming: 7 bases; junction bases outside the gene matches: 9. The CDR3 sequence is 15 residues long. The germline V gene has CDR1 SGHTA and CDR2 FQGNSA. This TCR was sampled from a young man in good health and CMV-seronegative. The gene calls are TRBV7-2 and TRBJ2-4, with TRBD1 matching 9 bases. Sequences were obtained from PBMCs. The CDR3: CASSPRTGAGNIQYF. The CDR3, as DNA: TGTGCCAGCAGCCCCCGGACAGGGGCGGGGAACATTCAGTACTTC.